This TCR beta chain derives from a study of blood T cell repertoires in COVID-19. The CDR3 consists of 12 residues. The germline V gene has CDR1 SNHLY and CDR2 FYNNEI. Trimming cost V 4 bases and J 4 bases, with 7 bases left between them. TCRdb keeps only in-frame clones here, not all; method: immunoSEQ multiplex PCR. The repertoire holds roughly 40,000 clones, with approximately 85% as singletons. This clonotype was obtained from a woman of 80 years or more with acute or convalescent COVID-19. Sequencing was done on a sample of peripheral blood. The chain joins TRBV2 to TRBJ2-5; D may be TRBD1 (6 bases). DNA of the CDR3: TGTGCCAGCAGTGCAGGGGTAGAGACCCAGTACTTC. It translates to CASSAGVETQYF.